The rows below give T cell receptor beta chains drawn from one sample of a study of shared clonotypes between healthy human individuals. Sequenced by immunoSEQ multiplex PCR; TCRdb stores in-frame clones only, minus some. The sample holds 150,000 to 200,000 clones, 85% to 95% seen once. Sequenced input: naive CD4+ T cells sorted from blood. These receptors were collected from a woman aged 25 to 45 in good health. Each CDR3 is given with its conserved first and last residue. The D gene is left open where the match is weak. Size tells how often a clone was seen (once, few, many) or the class of an expanded clone, and some rows leave it out.

J: TRBJ2-7
size: -
V: TRBV5-4
D: TRBD2
DNA: TGTGCCAGCAGCCAAGATCTTAGTCTAGCGGGAGGAGCCGAGCAGTACTTC
CDR3: CASSQDLSLAGGAEQYF

J: TRBJ2-7
size: -
V: TRBV11-2
D: TRBD1
DNA: TGTGCCAGCAAACTAGACAGGGTGGGATCCTACGAGCAGTACTTC
CDR3: CASKLDRVGSYEQYF

J: TRBJ1-3
size: -
V: TRBV19
D: TRBD1
DNA: TGTGCCAGTAGTCCACCGGGGACAGGGGGCTCTGGAAACACCATATATTTT
CDR3: CASSPPGTGGSGNTIYF

J: TRBJ2-7
size: -
V: TRBV5-5
D: -
DNA: TGTGCCAGCAGCTTGGGGCCTCCGCAGGCGGCCTACGAGCAGTACTTC
CDR3: CASSLGPPQAAYEQYF

J: TRBJ2-1
size: once
V: TRBV5-1
D: -
DNA: TGCGCCAGCAGCTTGGACGGGTGGGCGTACAATGAGCAGTTCTTC
CDR3: CASSLDGWAYNEQFF

J: TRBJ1-1
size: -
V: TRBV15
D: TRBD1
DNA: TGTGCCACCAGCAGAGTGGGACAGTCGAACACTGAAGCTTTCTTT
CDR3: CATSRVGQSNTEAFF

J: TRBJ2-7
size: -
V: TRBV5-5
D: -
DNA: TGTGCCAGCAGTAACTCGGGCGAGCAGTACTTC
CDR3: CASSNSGEQYF

J: TRBJ2-3
size: -
V: TRBV15
D: TRBD2
DNA: TGTGCCACCAGCACCAGGACTAGTGGCACAGATACGCAGTATTTT
CDR3: CATSTRTSGTDTQYF

J: TRBJ2-1
size: -
V: TRBV19
D: -
DNA: TGTGCCAGTAGGCTTCGCGGGACCAAGCTTAATGAGCAGTTCTTC
CDR3: CASRLRGTKLNEQFF

J: TRBJ1-5
size: -
V: TRBV28
D: -
DNA: TGTGCCGGCGGGTCTTTCCCTAATCAGCCCCAGCATTTT
CDR3: CAGGSFPNQPQHF

J: TRBJ1-1
size: -
V: TRBV19
D: -
DNA: TGTGCCAGTAGTATCATTCCAACCGATGTGAGGACTGAAGCTTTCTTT
CDR3: CASSIIPTDVRTEAFF

J: TRBJ1-5
size: -
V: TRBV18
D: -
DNA: TGTGCCAGCTCACGGGACCGCGATAGCCAGCCCCAGCATTTT
CDR3: CASSRDRDSQPQHF

J: TRBJ1-2
size: -
V: TRBV5-1
D: -
DNA: TGCGCCAGCAGCAAGGACAGCGGCTATGGCTACACCTTC
CDR3: CASSKDSGYGYTF

J: TRBJ2-5
size: -
V: TRBV28
D: -
DNA: TGTGCCAGCAGGGTGCCCCATCACCAAGAGACCCAGTACTTC
CDR3: CASRVPHHQETQYF

J: TRBJ2-2
size: -
V: TRBV11-2
D: -
DNA: TGTGCCAGCAGCCGAGACATCCAGGGAGCTATCGCCGGGGAGCTGTTTTTT
CDR3: CASSRDIQGAIAGELFF

J: TRBJ2-1
size: -
V: TRBV27
D: -
DNA: TGTGCCAGCAGTTCCCCCTCCGAGGGACGATACAATGAGCAGTTCTTC
CDR3: CASSSPSEGRYNEQFF

J: TRBJ1-5
size: -
V: TRBV18
D: -
DNA: TGTGCCAGCTCACCCACAGGGAATTGGAAGCGGCCCCAGCATTTT
CDR3: CASSPTGNWKRPQHF

J: TRBJ1-5
size: -
V: TRBV19
D: TRBD1
DNA: TGTGCCAGTACCCGGGACAGGGGGGGTCAGCCCCAGCATTTT
CDR3: CASTRDRGGQPQHF

J: TRBJ2-7
size: -
V: TRBV7-2
D: TRBD2
DNA: TGTGCCAGCAGCTCCGGGAGGTGGCTCAGCTCCTACGAGCAGTACTTC
CDR3: CASSSGRWLSSYEQYF

J: TRBJ2-3
size: -
V: TRBV5-1
D: -
DNA: TGCGCCAGCAGCTTGCCCATTGGAGGGGTGGAAGATACGCAGTATTTT
CDR3: CASSLPIGGVEDTQYF

J: TRBJ2-3
size: -
V: TRBV5-4
D: TRBD2
DNA: TGTGCCAGCAGCTTTGTGCTAGCGGGAGGGCCAAACACAGATACGCAGTATTTT
CDR3: CASSFVLAGGPNTDTQYF

J: TRBJ1-1
size: once
V: TRBV9
D: TRBD1
DNA: TGTGCCAGCAGCGAGACGGACAGGGATATTGAAGCTTTCTTT
CDR3: CASSETDRDIEAFF

J: TRBJ2-7
size: -
V: TRBV29-1
D: TRBD2
DNA: TGCAGCGCGGCGACCAGCGGGAGGACCCCCTACGAGCAGTACTTC
CDR3: CSAATSGRTPYEQYF

J: TRBJ2-7
size: -
V: TRBV28
D: -
DNA: TGTGCCAGCGCAGGAGGGCCCTCCTACGAGCAGTACTTC
CDR3: CASAGGPSYEQYF